The 25 T cell receptor beta chains reported below all come from one sample, sequenced in a study of T cell responses to AZD1222 COVID-19 vaccine. TCRdb's copy holds only in-frame clones and misses some; the assay was immunoSEQ multiplex PCR. The sample holds around 200,000 clones, around nine tenths seen once. The specimen comprised peripheral blood, sampled 28 days after the second AZD1222 dose. Receptors originate from an adult who received the AZD1222 COVID-19 vaccine.

V gene TRBV5-5 combines with J gene TRBJ2-3, with D unresolved. This CDR3 contains 15 residues. Germline lookup yields CDR1 SGHKS and CDR2 YYEKEE (reference sequence). V gave up 5 bases and J gave up 2 bases, with 15 bases separating them. CDR3 nucleotides: TGTGCCAGCAGGCTGTTAGGGCTTCCCACAGATACGCAGTATTTT. It specifies CASRLLGLPTDTQYF.

V is TRBV28 and J is TRBJ2-7, with D perhaps matching TRBD1 or TRBD2 (5 bases each). V was trimmed by 5 bases and J by 3 bases, leaving 11 bases between them. This CDR3 has 13 amino acids. Germline V gives CDR1 MDHEN, CDR2 SYDVKM. CDR3 sequence (DNA): TGTGCCAGCAGTCCGGGACGGAACTACGAGCAGTACTTC. Translated: CASSPGRNYEQYF. Supplemented by reference TRBV28 and TRBJ2-7, the full variable domain reads DVKVTQSSRYLVKRTGEKVFLECVQDMDHENMFWYRQDPGLGLRLIYFSYDVKMKEKGDIPEGYSVSREKKERFSLILESASTNQTSMYLCASSPGRNYEQYFGPGTRLTVT.

The J gene is TRBJ1-3, the V gene TRBV19, with 9 bases identical to TRBD1. This CDR3 comprises 15 residues. From germline, CDR1 is LNHDA and CDR2 SQIVND (reference sequence). V shed 5 bases and J 0 bases; nucleotides not matched to a gene: 2. The CDR3 loop is CASSRQGDSGNTIYF. CDR3 sequence (DNA): TGTGCCAGTAGTCGACAGGGGGACTCTGGAAACACCATATATTTT.

V gene TRBV5-8 combines with J gene TRBJ2-6, with TRBD1 as a possible D gene (6 bases). The CDR3 totals 18 residues. V was pared by 2 bases and J by 2 bases, with 17 bases between. Germline V gene data show CDR1 as SGHTS and CDR2 as YDEGEE. CDR3 DNA sequence: TGTGCCAGCAGCTTATCCCTTTCTGCAGGGGCTGGGGCCAACGTCCTGACTTTC. Translating gives CASSLSLSAGAGANVLTF.

A word on this clone: Relative to the germline gene, one junction end is altered; a read error may explain this. This chain joins TRBV5-5 and TRBJ2-7, with D possibly TRBD2 on 5 matching bases. The CDR3 consists of 14 residues. Germline CDR1 is SGHKS and CDR2 is YYEKEE (reference sequence). This chain's CDR3 is CASSFRLAPPGEDF. The CDR3 DNA reads TGTGCCAGCAGCTTCCGTCTAGCCCCACCCGGTGAGGACTTC.

Worth noting for this clone: The same CDR3 also results from other DNA sequences found in this sample. J is TRBJ2-3 and V is TRBV5-1, with TRBD2 as a possible D gene (6 bases). V was shortened by 0 bases and J by 0 bases, with 8 bases between the two germline ends. The germline V gene has CDR1 SGHRS and CDR2 YFSETQ. This CDR3 is 15 amino acids long. The CDR3 nucleotides are TGCGCCAGCAGCTTGGGGCTAGCGAGCACAGATACGCAGTATTTT. Amino acid sequence: CASSLGLASTDTQYF.

The V call is TRBV28, the J call TRBJ2-1, with 8 bases fitting TRBD1. The CDR3 contains 13 residues. Germline loops: CDR1 MDHEN, CDR2 SYDVKM. Losses at the gene ends were 6 bases for V and 12 bases for J; bases not matched to a gene: 10. DNA of the CDR3: TGTGCCAGCAGAAAAACCTCGGACAGGGTGCAGTTCTTC. The encoded protein is CASRKTSDRVQFF.

This chain joins TRBV9 and TRBJ2-3, with D uncertain. Trimming took 4 bases from V and 1 from J, leaving 16 bases between them. The CDR3 has 16 amino acids. Germline V gene data show CDR1 as SGDLS and CDR2 as YYNGEE. The CDR3 loop reads CASSPVGGSGTDTQYF. CDR3 DNA: TGTGCCAGCAGCCCTGTAGGCGGTTCGGGCACAGATACGCAGTATTTT. The full variable domain, in which reference TRBV9 and TRBJ2-3 provide the parts outside the CDR3, is DSGVTQTPKHLITATGQRVTLRCSPRSGDLSVYWYQQSLDQGLQFLIQYYNGEERAKGNILERFSAQQFPDLHSELNLSSLELGDSALYFCASSPVGGSGTDTQYFGPGTRLTVL.

This clone was seen a single time. The junction departs from the called germline gene at one end, perhaps through a read error. This sequence joins TRBV28 and TRBJ1-2, with D tentatively TRBD1 (5 bases). There are 15 residues in the CDR3. The V gene's germline CDR1 is MDHEN and CDR2 SYDVKM. CDR3 sequence (DNA): TGTGCTAGCAGCTCCAGACAGATTTTTAACTATGGCTACACCTTC. As protein: CASSSRQIFNYGYTF.

This clone has just one count. The chain uses TRBV30 and TRBJ1-1, with a tentative D call TRBD1 (5 bases). V dropped 5 bases and J dropped 4 bases, with 11 bases sitting between them. The CDR3 spans 12 residues. Germline V gives CDR1 GTSNPN, CDR2 SVGIG (reference sequence). CDR3 region: CAWVTGGTEAFF. DNA for the CDR3: TGTGCCTGGGTCACAGGAGGCACTGAAGCTTTCTTT.

This clone has more than one count but fewer than ten. The chain combines TRBV19 with TRBJ2-1; 9 bases align to TRBD1. Per germline, CDR1 LNHDA and CDR2 SQIVND (reference sequence). Losses at the gene ends were 6 bases for V and 7 bases for J; bases not matched to a gene: 10. This CDR3 has 15 residues. The CDR3 spells CASRPGQGLRNEQFF. CDR3 bases: TGTGCCAGTAGGCCGGGACAGGGCTTACGTAATGAGCAGTTCTTC.

V usage is TRBV6-5 and J usage is TRBJ1-1, with D tentatively TRBD1 (5 bases). V lost 8 bases and J lost 4, with 17 bases in between. The CDR3 sequence is 14 residues long. CDR1 MNHEY and CDR2 SVGAGI come from the germline V gene. CDR3 nucleotides: TGTGCCAGCGCCCGGGACCAAATGGCCACTGAAGCTTTCTTT. It specifies CASARDQMATEAFF.

The chain combines TRBV6-5 with TRBJ2-3, with TRBD2 identical over 7 bases. This CDR3 is built from 15 residues. Per the germline V gene, CDR1 is MNHEY and CDR2 is SVGAGI. The J segment lost 5 bases and the V segment lost 6 bases, leaving 11 bases of the junction unmatched. The CDR3 region has the DNA TGTGCCAGCAGGCGAATAGCGGGTGGCATAGATACGCAGTATTTT. Encoded protein: CASRRIAGGIDTQYF.

The chain carries TRBV7-3 and TRBJ2-7; 7 bases match TRBD2. The CDR3 consists of 15 residues. The junction had 12 bases not matched to a gene; V was cut back by 5 bases and J by 5 bases. Germline V gene sequence: CDR1 SGHTA, CDR2 FQGTGA. CDR3 sequence (DNA): TGTGCCAGCAGCGCAAGCGGGATCTCCCAAGACGAGCAGTACTTC. Translated, it gives CASSASGISQDEQYF.

The chain uses TRBV9 and TRBJ1-2; 7 bases fit TRBD1. Per germline, CDR1 SGDLS and CDR2 YYNGEE. This CDR3 region has 15 residues. V shed 0 bases and J 6 bases; nucleotides not matched to a gene: 8. The CDR3 reads CASSVDRTGLNGYTF. The CDR3 nucleotides are TGTGCCAGCAGCGTAGACCGGACAGGCCTTAATGGCTACACCTTC.

The chain has TRBV12-3 or TRBV12-4 and TRBJ2-5, with D tentatively TRBD1 (5 bases). The V gene lost 5 bases and the J gene lost 1 base, with 8 bases spanning the gap. This CDR3 spans 13 amino acids. The CDR3 loop reads CASSRQSQETQYF. The CDR3 nucleotides are TGTGCCAGCAGTAGACAGTCCCAAGAGACCCAGTACTTC.

This clone was recorded a few times. This rearrangement joins TRBV19 to TRBJ2-2, with D possibly being TRBD1 (6 bases). The V and J ends lost 7 bases and 0 bases respectively, with 12 bases between them. The CDR3 runs 15 residues. The germline V gene has CDR1 LNHDA and CDR2 SQIVND (reference sequence). CDR3 in amino acids: CASTHRTANTGELFF. DNA of the CDR3: TGTGCCAGTACCCATCGGACAGCGAACACCGGGGAGCTGTTTTTT. The variable domain in full, completed from reference TRBV19 and TRBJ2-2, reads DGGITQSPKYLFRKEGQNVTLSCEQNLNHDAMYWYRQDPGQGLRLIYYSQIVNDFQKGDIAEGYSVSREKKESFPLTVTSAQKNPTAFYLCASTHRTANTGELFFGEGSRLTVL.

The chain links TRBV11-2 to TRBJ2-3; 7 bases are a match to TRBD2. The CDR3 spans 15 residues. Germline assignment: CDR1 SGHAT and CDR2 FQNNGV. J lost 0 bases, V lost 5 bases, and 5 bases had no gene match. This chain's CDR3 is CASSRSGSSTDTQYF. The CDR3 nucleotides are TGTGCCAGCAGCCGTAGCGGGTCTAGCACAGATACGCAGTATTTT.

The gene calls are TRBV30 and TRBJ1-2, with D unresolved. CDR1 is GTSNPN and CDR2 is SVGIG in the germline V gene (reference sequence). Trimming stripped 0 bases from V and 8 bases from J, with 10 bases between. This CDR3 region has 12 residues. The DNA of the CDR3 is TGTGCCTGGAGTGTATTGGCCTCGGGCTACACCTTC. Amino acid sequence: CAWSVLASGYTF.

The genes are TRBV6-4 and TRBJ1-1; no reliable D call. CDR1 is MRHNA and CDR2 is SNTAGT in the germline V gene. V was clipped by 6 bases and J by 2 bases, with 16 bases between them. The CDR3 is 15 amino acids. The CDR3 loop is CASRRHPEGNTEAFF. The CDR3 region has the DNA TGTGCCAGCAGAAGACACCCCGAGGGAAACACTGAAGCTTTCTTT.

The chain uses TRBV16 and TRBJ2-7; no reliable D call. V shed 0 bases and J shed 1 base, with 10 bases lying between them. The germline V gene has CDR1 KGHSY and CDR2 FQNENV. This CDR3 region has 15 residues. CDR3 nucleotides: TGTGCCAGCAGCCAATCGCGAAGGCTTTCCTACGAGCAGTACTTC. Translated, it gives CASSQSRRLSYEQYF.

The chain uses TRBV12-3 or TRBV12-4 and TRBJ2-1; D perhaps matches TRBD2 (6 bases). This CDR3 region has 11 residues. With 9 bases removed from V and 9 bases from J, the gap between germline ends came to 12 bases. In DNA, the CDR3 is TGTGCCAGTGGGAGGCACCCTGAGCAGTTCTTC. This gives the protein CASGRHPEQFF.

The V gene is TRBV6-5, the J gene TRBJ1-2; 10 positions match TRBD1. Germline values: CDR1 MNHEY, CDR2 SVGAGI. Trimming removed 0 bases from V and 8 bases from J; junction bases left unmatched: 3. The CDR3 loop spans 14 amino acids. The CDR3 DNA is TGTGCCAGCAGTTACTCCATGGGACAGGGGGGCTACACCTTC. It yields the protein CASSYSMGQGGYTF.

This chain connects TRBV18 to TRBJ2-1; 14 nucleotides agree with TRBD2. CDR1 is KGHSH and CDR2 is LQKENI in the germline V gene. This CDR3 has 16 residues. The junction had 6 bases not matched to a gene; V was cut back by 4 bases and J by 7 bases. CDR3 DNA sequence: TGTGCCAGCTCACTCGGGACTAGCGGGAGCAGAAATGAGCAGTTCTTC. This gives the protein CASSLGTSGSRNEQFF.

This clone has just one count. The CDR3 nucleotides are TGTGCCTGGATGACGGGACTGATAGACTCTGGGGCCAACGTCCTGACTTTC. Translation gives CAWMTGLIDSGANVLTF. J is TRBJ2-6 and V is TRBV30, with a possible D match to TRBD2 (6 bases). CDR1 and CDR2 (germline): GTSNPN, SVGIG (reference sequence). CDR3 length equals 17 residues. V was shortened by 4 bases and J by 0 bases, with 16 bases between the two germline ends.